This T cell receptor beta chain originates from a study of cytomegalovirus exposure and HLA in healthy donors (dated by TCRdb to 2016 to 2017). About the investigation overall: According to an earlier analysis of a few hundred of the donors, about 170 million T cells yielded approximately 120 million unique TCR beta sequences and roughly 280 Gb of sequence data. HLA typing included class I and class II loci at four-digit resolution. Roughly 320 gigabases of sequencing data and approximately 92 million unique TCR sequences made up an early release that covered around 640 HLA-typed donors. Genome-wide SNP genotypes for about 65% of the roughly 670 donors were used in a later genetic analysis, which treated that subset as a discovery cohort. A few DR-DQ haplotypes were treated as single units for association and clustering because of strong linkage in the cohort. Among a few hundred genotyped donors of the cohort, an average of around 240,000 unique TCR beta nucleotide sequences were sequenced per donor, 15% to 20% of them non-productive. An earlier analysis of some 600 of the donors applied high-throughput TCR beta sequencing to assess whether each TCR beta V gene segment acted as functional or pseudogenic. Of the 398 genotyped donors, roughly 80% fell in the genetic ancestry cluster associated with self-reported Caucasian donors. The number of donors typed differed by locus, with about 620-630 for A, B, C, DRB1 and DQB1, approximately 500 for DQA1, 600 to 610 for DPA1, and some 470 for DPB1. To study patterns of TCR occurrence, a later analysis re-analyzed previously published TCR beta repertoires from several hundred donors and added high-resolution HLA genotyping. The study combined high-throughput TCR immunosequencing, statistical association of individual TCRs with disease status, and machine learning to predict cytomegalovirus infection status. The study aimed to test whether signatures of past pathogen exposure could be identified by cataloging public T cell receptors. Alongside the repertoire data, information on donor age, sex, ethnicity and CMV serostatus was compiled. In the later analysis, no new phenotypic data were used to find candidate immune exposures; instead, reliance was placed on TCR beta sequences and their occurrence across donors. Using immunosequencing, the study profiled T cell repertoires from 666 subjects and related those repertoires to cytomegalovirus serostatus. Along with the approximately 670-subject first cohort, a separate validation cohort of about 110 different subjects was used. All discovery cohort repertoires had been generated on a single sequencing platform.

Overall results and qualifications from the work: A later analysis reported that several top co-occurrence clusters appeared linked to parvovirus B19, influenza, CMV and Epstein-Barr virus. The cohort was sequenced for TCR beta chains only, and without alpha or paired-chain data the features that could be detected were limited. A further reported finding was that TCR beta sequences accurately predicted the HLA-A and HLA-B alleles for most subjects in the first cohort. The authors suggested that the approach could potentially be extended to other disease states and immunological phenotypes. Strong co-occurrence of HLA alleles, especially DR and DQ, made assigning TCR associations to individual alleles difficult. The only immune exposure information available for the cohort was CMV serostatus. A later analysis found that TCR association rates varied across HLA loci, with DRB1 alleles showing the most associated TCRs and HLA-C alleles the fewest. In vitro tests confirmed that a few of the cytomegalovirus-associated TCR beta chains recognize cytomegalovirus antigens. Because counts were too low, some 17 rarely observed V segments, including chromosome 9 orphons, were left out of the earlier analysis of about 620 of the donors. Presence/absence analyses assumed roughly uniform sequencing depth across donors, an assumption that may not hold. A cluster of highly shared sequence variants was judged likely to be a technical artifact of the sequencing pipeline. A later genetic analysis reported fewer N-insertions in productive TCRs among donors in an Asian-associated ancestry cluster than the approximately 670-donor mean. In the study, approximately 160 TCR beta chains were listed as associated with cytomegalovirus. In a later genetic analysis, a missense DCLRE1C variant was associated with V-gene and J-gene trimming of TCR beta chains, and the association was replicated in an independent cohort. Across donors, most TCR sequences were observed very rarely, whereas some public TCRs were present in many individuals. In a later analysis, HLA-associated TCR beta chains were found to be more clonally expanded and to have lower generation probabilities than equally common non-associated chains. HLA typing was unavailable for some donors at each locus, so association tests used only the typed subset. In a later analysis, 16,951 TCR beta sequences were associated with specific HLA alleles at a false discovery rate of 0.05. Linkage disequilibrium might explain the correlated functional status among segregating V segments, but an unknown experimental factor could not be ruled out. The classifier was reported to diagnose cytomegalovirus status with high specificity and sensitivity in both the original and validation cohorts. A later analysis found that most CMV-associated TCR beta chains appeared HLA-restricted, with HLA associations seemingly driven largely by CMV exposure. An earlier analysis of 450 to 750 of the donors showed that most TCR beta V segments appeared in productive rearrangements either about 87% or about 30% of the time, which broadly matched IMGT annotations.

The cohort consisted of approximately 670 healthy bone marrow donors. All cohort members were sampled while nominally healthy, although unrecorded immune exposures were likely present. The donor was CMV seropositive and belonged to the group of more than 250 seropositive cohort members. Each donor provided a peripheral blood sample, and peripheral blood mononuclear cells were used for TCR beta sequencing. Genomic DNA extraction from the blood cell samples was performed with the Qiagen DNeasy Blood Extraction Kit. In this sample, this clone turned up a few times. No cognate antigen has been identified for it. No clone much larger than this one lies a single base away; base qualities are absent. Library method: the immunoSEQ multiplex PCR assay. For the multiplex PCR, a mixture combining 60 forward primers for TCR Vbeta segments and 13 reverse primers for TCR Jbeta segments was used. Amplification of the CDR3 region of rearranged TCR beta genes was performed with a multiplex PCR assay on genomic DNA. The amplified TCR beta libraries were sequenced on the Illumina HiSeq System as 87-base-pair reads. From the authors' description of their analysis: In a later analysis, roughly 80 million unique TCR beta chains were counted across the approximately 670 repertoires, and roughly 9.9 million of these chains were shared by at least two donors. To remove PCR and sequencing errors, raw reads were error-corrected and collapsed into unique sequences using a nearest-neighbor algorithm that merged closely related sequences. Alignment of CDR3 sequences to IMGT reference sequences was used to assign V, D and J gene segments. For a sequence to be retained, at least a six-nucleotide match to both a V gene segment and a J gene segment was required. Rearrangements were called productive when the CDR3 lacked stop codons and stayed in frame with V and J; all others were non-productive. Following IMGT convention, CDR3 was defined as the stretch from the second conserved V-encoded cysteine to the conserved J-encoded phenylalanine. The earlier analysis of about 620 of the donors excluded sequences that lacked an unambiguous match to a single V gene segment. An earlier analysis of around 600 of the donors classified V segments as functional when productive rearrangements were above 56.7% and as segregating when the standard deviation between donors was above 5%. To diagnose cytomegalovirus status from the catalog of TCR beta chain sequences, a statistical classification framework was built. In a later analysis, V and J genes were assigned by comparing TCR nucleotide sequences against IMGT/GENE-DB human TR gene sequences. In a later analysis, CDR3 sequences and most-parsimonious VDJ recombination scenarios were assigned using the TCRdist pipeline. In a later analysis, each TCR beta chain was defined by its CDR3 amino acid sequence together with its V-gene family, and reads without a unique V-gene family were excluded. As a way to deal with suspected cross-contamination and a sequencing artifact, a later analysis dropped more than 500 nucleotide sequences that were highly shared and had low generation probability. For each public chain, a later analysis derived a clonal expansion index from normalized ranks of inferred template counts within each repertoire. Generation probabilities in a later analysis came from a VDJ recombination model fitted to out-of-frame rearrangements, and those results were checked against IGoR. In a later analysis, TCR-TCR, TCR-HLA and TCR-CMV co-occurrence was scored with hypergeometric tests, and a repertoire-size bias correction was applied to TCR pairs. False discovery rates were estimated in a later analysis by permuting HLA or CMV assignments 20 times. In a later analysis, co-occurring TCRs were grouped using DBSCAN, and TCRdist sequence similarity was added for clustering within HLA-allele-positive subsets. Repertoires with fewer than 30,000 or more than 120,000 public chains, plus five repertoires with anomalous nucleotide sharing, were excluded from co-occurrence clustering. Imported from immuneACCESS, the table was reduced by TCRdb to in-frame sequences with V and J called. These copies leave out some clones; in studies compared against another copy, an unresolved V gene accounts for under half, and the cause of the remainder is not known. D and trimming come from the DNA, and the V and J calls and clone size come from that table. The sample table records roughly 120,000 clones; approximately 78% of these occur just once. 8.2% of the sample is taken by the ten largest.

Specimen: PBMCs. The receptor's source is a woman between 40 and 55 years old in good health and CMV-seropositive.

The nucleotide sequence is TGTGCCAGCTCCCAAACAGAGAACTATGGCTACACCTTC. The translation is CASSQTENYGYTF. The sequence joins TRBV18 to TRBJ1-2; the D gene assignment is ambiguous. The CDR3 holds 13 amino acids from the cysteine to the phenylalanine. Just the 39-base CDR3 DNA is kept, in frame starting at base 1. The germline V gene gives CDR1 as KGHSH and CDR2 as LQKENI. V is cut by 6 bases and J by 2 bases, and the space between the germline ends is 10 bases.